A selection of T cell receptor beta chains follows, all from one sample in a study of blood T cell repertoires in COVID-19. Assay used: immunoSEQ multiplex PCR; TCRdb lists only in-frame clones, some missing. In the table there are approximately 230,000 clones, around 89% of which are singletons. The sample consisted of PBMCs or T cells enriched from blood (not recorded which). The receptors stem from a woman in her twenties or thirties who had recovered from COVID-19. Both conserved end residues are part of each CDR3. D genes are given only for firm matches. Clone size is stated in some rows and not others, as once, few, many or a class when expanded.

clone_size d_call j_call v_call cdr3_nt cdr3_aa
- TRBD2 TRBJ2-2 TRBV6-5 TGTGCCAGCAGACAATTGGGGGGGAGCACCGGGGAGCTGTTTTTT CASRQLGGSTGELFF
- - TRBJ1-4 TRBV11-1 TGTGCCAGCAGCCCGGCCGGACAGTTAAATGAAAAACTGTTTTTT CASSPAGQLNEKLFF
- - TRBJ2-4 TRBV3-1/TRBV3-2 TGTGCCAGCAGCCTACTTCTGGACCTAGGGAGGGGGGCGAGGGCCAAAAACATTCAGTACTTC CASSLLLDLGRGARAKNIQYF
- - TRBJ2-4 TRBV15 TGTGCCACCAGCAGAGGCGGGATCACCAAAAACATTCAGTACTTC CATSRGGITKNIQYF
once - TRBJ1-4 TRBV4-1 TGCGCCAGCAGCCAAGAGGCTTCTAATGAAAAACTGTTTTTT CASSQEASNEKLFF
- - TRBJ2-7 TRBV19 TGTGCCAGTAGTATAACAGGGCCCTCCTACGAGCAGTACTTC CASSITGPSYEQYF
- - TRBJ1-1 TRBV2 TGTGCCAGCAGGGTTCAGACTGAAGCTTTCTTT CASRVQTEAFF
- - TRBJ2-5 TRBV28 TGTGCCAGCACCGGAGAGACCCAGTACTTC CASTGETQYF
- TRBD1 TRBJ2-2 TRBV15 TGTGCCACCAGCGCAGGACAGGGGGCGAGCGGGGAGCTGTTTTTT CATSAGQGASGELFF
- TRBD1 TRBJ1-2 TRBV28 TGTGCCAGCAGTCCCACAGGGGGGAGGTATGGCTACACCTTC CASSPTGGRYGYTF
- - TRBJ2-3 TRBV4-3 TGCGCCAGCAGCCAAGATCGCGCCCCAGATACGCAGTATTTT CASSQDRAPDTQYF
once - TRBJ2-3 TRBV6-1 TGTGCCAGCAGTGAATTTGGGGGCCGAGGTACGCAGTATTTT CASSEFGGRGTQYF
- - TRBJ1-1 TRBV10-3 TGTGCCATCAGTGATAGCGGCTACACTGAAGCTTTCTTT CAISDSGYTEAFF
- TRBD2 TRBJ2-1 TRBV7-2 TGTGCCAGCAGCTTTACTAGCGGTTACAATGAGCAGTTCTTC CASSFTSGYNEQFF
- - TRBJ1-1 TRBV29-1 TGCAGCGTAGGTAGGGGGGGGAACACTGAAGCTTTCTTT CSVGRGGNTEAFF
- TRBD2 TRBJ2-2 TRBV27 TGTGCCAGCAGTTTATTTGGCGGGAGAGTCACCGGGGAGCTGTTTTTT CASSLFGGRVTGELFF
once - TRBJ1-5 TRBV18 TGTGCCAGCTCACCACTCAGGGATTATAGCAATCAGCCCCAGCATTTT CASSPLRDYSNQPQHF
- - TRBJ1-2 TRBV7-2 TGTGCCAGCAGCTTGGAAAGGACAAGTCCCTATGGCTACACCTTC CASSLERTSPYGYTF
- - TRBJ1-1 TRBV7-2 TGTGCCAGCAGCCTTAGAACAGGCTCTGGCACTGAAGCTTTCTTT CASSLRTGSGTEAFF
- TRBD1 TRBJ1-5 TRBV7-2 TGTGCCAGCAGATCGACAGGGGGCAATCAGCCCCAGCATTTT CASRSTGGNQPQHF
- - TRBJ1-5 TRBV7-8 TGTGCCAGCAGGTCAGGGTATCAGCCCCAGCATTTT CASRSGYQPQHF
- - TRBJ1-5 TRBV28 TGTGCCAGCAGGCCGGCGGGCAGCTCCAATCAGCCCCAGCATTTT CASRPAGSSNQPQHF
- - TRBJ2-1 TRBV2 TGTGCCAGCAGTCCCCCGGGAATGTACAATGAGCAGTTCTTC CASSPPGMYNEQFF
- - TRBJ2-7 TRBV6-5 TGTGCCAGCAGTTACAGAGGGTACGAGCAGTACTTC CASSYRGYEQYF
- - TRBJ1-2 TRBV4-3 TGCGCCAGCAGCCAAGGTCAGGGGAGCTACACCTTC CASSQGQGSYTF
- TRBD2 TRBJ2-1 TRBV4-1 TGCGCCAGCAGCCAAGGACTAGCGGGAGGCAATGAGCAGTTCTTC CASSQGLAGGNEQFF
- - TRBJ2-7 TRBV10-3 TGTGCCATCAGTGAGTCTGGTAGCGTCAGCTCCTACGAGCAGTACTTC CAISESGSVSSYEQYF
- TRBD1 TRBJ2-6 TRBV3-1/TRBV3-2 TGTGCCAGCAGCCCCACAGGGGCTGGGGCCAACGTCCTGACTTTC CASSPTGAGANVLTF
- TRBD2 TRBJ2-2 TRBV28 TGTGCCAGCAGTTTTCCGCGCGCTAGCGGCATGAACACCGGGGAGCTGTTTTTT CASSFPRASGMNTGELFF
- - TRBJ1-2 TRBV4-1 TGCGCCAGCAGCATACGGACAGATGATTATGGCTACACCTTC CASSIRTDDYGYTF
- - TRBJ1-4 TRBV4-3 TGCGCCAGCAGCCAAGACAGTAATGAAAAACTGTTTTTT CASSQDSNEKLFF
- - TRBJ1-1 TRBV30 TGTGCCGGAAATGCAAGGCTGGGGGAGGATTTCTTT CAGNARLGEDFF
- - TRBJ1-4 TRBV6-5 TGTGCCAGCAGTTACGAAGGGGCCCGAACTAATGAAAAACTGTTTTTT CASSYEGARTNEKLFF
- TRBD1 TRBJ1-1 TRBV19 TGTGCCAGTACCGGGACAGCCGTTACAAACACTGAAGCTTTCTTT CASTGTAVTNTEAFF
- TRBD2 TRBJ2-1 TRBV4-3 TGCGCCAGCAGCCAAGAGGGAATAGCGGGGACCTGGGAGCAGTTCTTC CASSQEGIAGTWEQFF
- - TRBJ1-2 TRBV6-2/TRBV6-3 TGTGCCAGCAGTAGGGGCAGCGGCTACACCTTC CASSRGSGYTF
- - TRBJ2-1 TRBV4-1 TGCGCCAGCAGCACAACATCTAGAGACTCCTACAATGAGCAGTTCTTC CASSTTSRDSYNEQFF
- TRBD1 TRBJ2-7 TRBV19 TGTGCCAGTAGTATAGCCCCAGGACAGGGTCACTACGAGCAGTACTTC CASSIAPGQGHYEQYF
- TRBD1 TRBJ2-7 TRBV5-1 TGCGCCAGCAGCTTGGGGGGACAGGGGTACGAGCAGTACTTC CASSLGGQGYEQYF
- - TRBJ2-2 TRBV9 TGTGCCAGCAGCGTAGGTTTAGCCACGAACACCGGGGAGCTGTTTTTT CASSVGLATNTGELFF
- - TRBJ1-6 TRBV25-1 TGTGCCAGCAGTGTTAAGGGGCATTCGGATTCACCCCTCCACTTT CASSVKGHSDSPLHF
- - TRBJ2-1 TRBV2 TGTGCCAGCAGTGAAAGGCGGATGAACAATGAGCAGTTCTTC CASSERRMNNEQFF
- - TRBJ1-2 TRBV7-8 TGTGCCAGCAGCCCCTTGGAGGGCTATGGCTACACCTTC CASSPLEGYGYTF
- - TRBJ1-1 TRBV6-6 TGTGCCAGCAGTTACGACAGCAAGAACACTGAAGCTTTCTTT CASSYDSKNTEAFF
- TRBD1 TRBJ1-2 TRBV15 TGTGCCACCAGCATGGGACAGGCCTATGGCTACACCTTC CATSMGQAYGYTF
- - TRBJ2-7 TRBV10-1 TGCGCCAGCAGTGAGAGCCCCGAGACAAGGCAGTACTTC CASSESPETRQYF
- TRBD1 TRBJ2-3 TRBV28 TGTGCCAGCAGTAGACAGGGTTGGGATACGCAGTATTTT CASSRQGWDTQYF
- TRBD1 TRBJ1-1 TRBV3-1/TRBV3-2 TGTGCCAGCAGCCTAACAGGGGCGCTAGTATCTACTGAAGCTTTCTTT CASSLTGALVSTEAFF
- - TRBJ2-7 TRBV11-2 TGTGCCAGCAGCTTAGATCTGGGCACCTACGAGCAGTACTTC CASSLDLGTYEQYF
- TRBD1 TRBJ2-1 TRBV24-1 TGTGCCACCAGTGGGGGACAGTTCCAAAGCTCCTACAATGAGCAGTTCTTC CATSGGQFQSSYNEQFF
- TRBD1 TRBJ2-2 TRBV2 TGTGCCAGCGGGGACAGTAACACCGGGGAGCTGTTTTTT CASGDSNTGELFF
- - TRBJ1-5 TRBV19 TGTGCCAGTAGTATAGATCCTTGGAGACAGCCCCAGCATTTT CASSIDPWRQPQHF